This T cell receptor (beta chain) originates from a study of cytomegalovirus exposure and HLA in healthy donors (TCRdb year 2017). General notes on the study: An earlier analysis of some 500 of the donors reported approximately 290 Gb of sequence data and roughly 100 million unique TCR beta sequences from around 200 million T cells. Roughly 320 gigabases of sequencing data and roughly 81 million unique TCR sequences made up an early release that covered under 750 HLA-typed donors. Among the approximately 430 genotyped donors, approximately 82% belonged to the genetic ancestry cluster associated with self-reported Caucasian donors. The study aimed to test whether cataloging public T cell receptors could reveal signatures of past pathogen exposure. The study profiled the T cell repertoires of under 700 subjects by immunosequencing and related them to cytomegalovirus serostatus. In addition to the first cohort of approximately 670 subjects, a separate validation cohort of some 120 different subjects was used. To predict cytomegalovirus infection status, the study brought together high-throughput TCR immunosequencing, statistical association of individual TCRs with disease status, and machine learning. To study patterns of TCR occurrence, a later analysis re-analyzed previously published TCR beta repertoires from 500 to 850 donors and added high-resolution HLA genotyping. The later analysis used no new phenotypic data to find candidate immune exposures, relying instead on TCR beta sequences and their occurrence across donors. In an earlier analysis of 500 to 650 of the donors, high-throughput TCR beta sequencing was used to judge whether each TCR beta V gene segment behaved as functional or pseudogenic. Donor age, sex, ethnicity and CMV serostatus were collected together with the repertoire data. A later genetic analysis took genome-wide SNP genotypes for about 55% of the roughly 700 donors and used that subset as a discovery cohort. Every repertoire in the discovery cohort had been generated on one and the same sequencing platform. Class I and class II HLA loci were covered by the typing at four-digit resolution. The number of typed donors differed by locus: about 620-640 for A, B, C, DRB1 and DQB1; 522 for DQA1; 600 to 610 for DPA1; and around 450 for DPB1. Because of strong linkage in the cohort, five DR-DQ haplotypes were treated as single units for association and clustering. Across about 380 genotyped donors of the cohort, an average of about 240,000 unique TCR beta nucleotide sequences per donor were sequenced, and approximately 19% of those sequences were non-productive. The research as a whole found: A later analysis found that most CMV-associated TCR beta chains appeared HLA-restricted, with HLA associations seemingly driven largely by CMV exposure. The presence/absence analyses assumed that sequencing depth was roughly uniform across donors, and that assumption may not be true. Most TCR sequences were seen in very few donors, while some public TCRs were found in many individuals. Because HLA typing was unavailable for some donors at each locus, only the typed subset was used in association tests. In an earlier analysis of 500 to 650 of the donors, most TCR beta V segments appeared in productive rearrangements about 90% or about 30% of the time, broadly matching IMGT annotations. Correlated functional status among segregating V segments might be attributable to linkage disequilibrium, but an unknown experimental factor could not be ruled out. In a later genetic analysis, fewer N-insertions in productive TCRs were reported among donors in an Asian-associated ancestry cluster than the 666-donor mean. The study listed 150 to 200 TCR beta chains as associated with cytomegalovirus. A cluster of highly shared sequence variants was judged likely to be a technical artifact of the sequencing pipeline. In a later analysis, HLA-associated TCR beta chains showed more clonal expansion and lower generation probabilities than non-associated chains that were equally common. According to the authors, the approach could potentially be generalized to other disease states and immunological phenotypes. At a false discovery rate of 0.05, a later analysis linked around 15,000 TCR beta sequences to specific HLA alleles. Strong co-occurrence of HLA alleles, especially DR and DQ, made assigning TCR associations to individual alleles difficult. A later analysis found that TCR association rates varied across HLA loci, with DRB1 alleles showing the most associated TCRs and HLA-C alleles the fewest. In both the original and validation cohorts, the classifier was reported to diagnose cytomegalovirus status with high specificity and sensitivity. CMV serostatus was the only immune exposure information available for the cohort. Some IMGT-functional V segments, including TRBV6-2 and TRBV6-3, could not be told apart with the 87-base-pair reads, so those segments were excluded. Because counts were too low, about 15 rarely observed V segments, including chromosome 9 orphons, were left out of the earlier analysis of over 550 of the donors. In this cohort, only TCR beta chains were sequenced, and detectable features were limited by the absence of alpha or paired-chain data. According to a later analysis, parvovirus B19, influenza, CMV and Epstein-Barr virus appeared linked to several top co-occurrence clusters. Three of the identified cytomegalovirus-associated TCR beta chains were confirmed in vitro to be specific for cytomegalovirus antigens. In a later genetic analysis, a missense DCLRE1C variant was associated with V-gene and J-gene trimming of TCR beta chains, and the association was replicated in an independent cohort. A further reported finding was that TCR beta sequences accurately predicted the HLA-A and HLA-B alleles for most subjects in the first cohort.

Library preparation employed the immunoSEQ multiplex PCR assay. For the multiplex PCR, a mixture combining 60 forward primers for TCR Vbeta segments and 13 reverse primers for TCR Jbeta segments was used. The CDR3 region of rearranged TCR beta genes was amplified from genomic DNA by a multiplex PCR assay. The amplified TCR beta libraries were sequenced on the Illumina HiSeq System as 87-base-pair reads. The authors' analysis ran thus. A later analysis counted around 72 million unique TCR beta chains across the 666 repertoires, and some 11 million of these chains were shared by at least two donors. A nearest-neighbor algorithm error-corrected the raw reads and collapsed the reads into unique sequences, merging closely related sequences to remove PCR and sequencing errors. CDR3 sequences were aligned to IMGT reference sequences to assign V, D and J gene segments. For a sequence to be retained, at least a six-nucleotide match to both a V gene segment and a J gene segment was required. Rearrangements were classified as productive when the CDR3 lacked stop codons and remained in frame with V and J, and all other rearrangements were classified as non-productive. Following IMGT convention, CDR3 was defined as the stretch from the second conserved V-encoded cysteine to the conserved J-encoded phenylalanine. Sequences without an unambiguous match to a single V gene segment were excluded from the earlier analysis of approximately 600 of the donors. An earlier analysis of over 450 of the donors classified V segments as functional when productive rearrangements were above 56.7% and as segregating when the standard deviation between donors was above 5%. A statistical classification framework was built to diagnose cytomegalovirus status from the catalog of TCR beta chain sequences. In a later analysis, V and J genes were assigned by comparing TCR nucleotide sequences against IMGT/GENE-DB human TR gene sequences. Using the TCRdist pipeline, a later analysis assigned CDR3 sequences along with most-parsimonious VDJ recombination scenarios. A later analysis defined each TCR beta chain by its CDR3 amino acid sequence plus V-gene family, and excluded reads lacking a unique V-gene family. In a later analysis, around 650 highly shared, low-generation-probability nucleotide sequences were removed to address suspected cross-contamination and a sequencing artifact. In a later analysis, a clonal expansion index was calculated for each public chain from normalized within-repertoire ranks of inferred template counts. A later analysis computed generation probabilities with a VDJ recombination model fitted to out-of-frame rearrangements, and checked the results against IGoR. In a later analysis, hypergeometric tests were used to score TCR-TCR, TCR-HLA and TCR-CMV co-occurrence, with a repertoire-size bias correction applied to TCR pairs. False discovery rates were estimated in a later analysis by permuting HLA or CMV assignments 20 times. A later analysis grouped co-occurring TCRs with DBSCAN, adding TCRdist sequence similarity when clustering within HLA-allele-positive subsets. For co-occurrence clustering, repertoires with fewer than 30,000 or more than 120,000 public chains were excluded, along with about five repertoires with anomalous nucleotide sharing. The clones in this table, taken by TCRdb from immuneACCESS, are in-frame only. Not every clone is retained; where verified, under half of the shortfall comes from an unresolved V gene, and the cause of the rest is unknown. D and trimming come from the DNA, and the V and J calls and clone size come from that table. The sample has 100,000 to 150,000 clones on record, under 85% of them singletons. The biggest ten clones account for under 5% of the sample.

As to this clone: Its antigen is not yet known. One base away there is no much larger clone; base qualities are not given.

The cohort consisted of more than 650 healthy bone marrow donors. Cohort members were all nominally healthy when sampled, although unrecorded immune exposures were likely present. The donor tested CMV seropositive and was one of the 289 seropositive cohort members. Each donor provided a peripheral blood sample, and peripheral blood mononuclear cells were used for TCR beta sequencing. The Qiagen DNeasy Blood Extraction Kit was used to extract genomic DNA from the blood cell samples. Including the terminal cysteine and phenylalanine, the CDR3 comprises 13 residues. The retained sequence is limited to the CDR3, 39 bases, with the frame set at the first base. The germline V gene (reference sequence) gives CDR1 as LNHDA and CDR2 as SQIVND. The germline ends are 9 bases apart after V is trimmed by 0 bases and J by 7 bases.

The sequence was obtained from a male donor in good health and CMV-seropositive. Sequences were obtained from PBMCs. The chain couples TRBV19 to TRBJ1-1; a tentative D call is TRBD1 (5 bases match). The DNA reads TGTGCCAGTAGTATAGATCAGGGATTTGAAGCTTTCTTT. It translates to CASSIDQGFEAFF.